This T cell receptor (beta chain) was obtained from a study of cytomegalovirus exposure and HLA in healthy donors. The wider study: The approximately 120 validation repertoires used the same platform as the roughly 670 first-cohort repertoires (as reported by a later analysis). Notes on the study in general: Rarity marked most TCR sequences, yet some public TCRs occurred in many donors.

V was cut by 3 bases and J by 4 bases, with 10 bases left in between. In germline, CDR1 is MDHEN, CDR2 SYDVKM. The CDR3 is 13 amino acids. This clone turned up a few times. What it binds is not known. Some clones are missing from TCRdb's copy, which holds only in-frame ones; the method was immunoSEQ multiplex PCR. The sample records roughly 130,000 clones, about 90% being singletons. Material for sequencing was PBMCs. This TCR was sampled from a woman in her twenties or thirties in good health and CMV-seropositive. This chain links TRBV28 with TRBJ2-7; a possible D gene is TRBD2 (5 bases). The CDR3 loop reads CASSFGREYEQYF. In DNA form, the CDR3 reads TGTGCCAGCAGTTTTGGCCGGGAATACGAGCAGTACTTC.